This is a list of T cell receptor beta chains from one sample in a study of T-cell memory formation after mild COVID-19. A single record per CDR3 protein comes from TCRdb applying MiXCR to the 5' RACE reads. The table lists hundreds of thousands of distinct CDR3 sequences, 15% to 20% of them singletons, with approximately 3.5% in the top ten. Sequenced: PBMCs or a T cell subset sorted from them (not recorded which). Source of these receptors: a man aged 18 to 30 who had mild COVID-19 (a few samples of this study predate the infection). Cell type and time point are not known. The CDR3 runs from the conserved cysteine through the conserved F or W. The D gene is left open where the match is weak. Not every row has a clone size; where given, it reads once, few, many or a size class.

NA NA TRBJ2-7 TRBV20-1 TGCAGTGCCGTCGGGGACACGGAGTCCTACGAGCAGTACTTC CSAVGDTESYEQYF
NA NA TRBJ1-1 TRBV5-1 TGCGCCAGCAGCGCAACCGGGAGTGGGGATGAAGCTTTCTTT CASSATGSGDEAFF
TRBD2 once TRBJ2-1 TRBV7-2 TGTGCCAGCAGCCGGACTAGCGGGGGGAACAATGAGCAGTTCTTC CASSRTSGGNNEQFF
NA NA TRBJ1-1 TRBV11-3 TGTGCCAGCAGCTTAGATTCGGGAGGTGAAGCTTTCTTT CASSLDSGGEAFF
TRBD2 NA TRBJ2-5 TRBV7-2 TGTGCCAGCAGCTTTCCTAGCGGGGGCCCCCCGGAGACCCAGTACTTC CASSFPSGGPPETQYF
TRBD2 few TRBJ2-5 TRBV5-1 TGCGCCAGCAGCTTAGCGGGGGCTGAAGAGACCCAGTACTTC CASSLAGAEETQYF
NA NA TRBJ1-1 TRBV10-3 TGTGCCATCAGTGAGTCGAAAGGTGTCGCTGAAGCTTTCTTT CAISESKGVAEAFF
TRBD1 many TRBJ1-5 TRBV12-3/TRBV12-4 TGTGCCAGCAGAAGTCCGGGACAGCACAATCAGCCCCAGCATTTT CASRSPGQHNQPQHF
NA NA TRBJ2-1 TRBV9 TGTGCCAGCAGCGTAGCAGCAGCATCCAATGAGCAGTTCTTC CASSVAAASNEQFF
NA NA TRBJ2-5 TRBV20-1 TGCAGTGCCTCCTACGTGGGGGGGCCCCAAGAGACCCAGTACTTC CSASYVGGPQETQYF
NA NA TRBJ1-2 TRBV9 TGTGCCAGCAGCAGGGGATACTATGGCTACACCTTC CASSRGYYGYTF
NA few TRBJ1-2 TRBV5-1 TGCGCCAGCAGCACCGGCCACCCAGCTAACTATGGCTACACCTTC CASSTGHPANYGYTF
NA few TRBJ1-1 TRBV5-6 TGTGCCAGCAGCACAAGGGAGGTTGCAGCTGAAGCTTTCTTT CASSTREVAAEAFF
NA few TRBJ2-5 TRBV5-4 TGTGCCAGCAAGTTAGGGACTTTTGAGGAGACCCAGTACTTC CASKLGTFEETQYF